The 16 T cell receptor beta chains in this list originate from one sample, sequenced in a study of T-cell reconstitution after alpha-beta-depleted transplantation in children (dated by TCRdb to about 2016). Library method: PCR. Data came from an Illumina HiSeq 2500. TCR libraries were prepared with molecular barcoding, using unique molecular identifiers to normalize TCRbeta repertoire quantification. The public sequencing data were trimmed at Q25 with fastp and processed into clonotypes with MiXCR by TCRdb, which kept only in-frame beta chains. Rows matching on CDR3 protein sequence are summarized as one entry with the most common DNA and genes. The sample records 450,000 to 600,000 distinct CDR3 sequences, over 9.5% of which are singletons. The ten largest clones capture 2% to 2.5% of the sample. The intended sense of this specimen's treatment or condition label: allogeneic hematopoietic cell transplantation with graft depleted of TCRalphabeta T cells and CD19 B cells.

Here the sequenced sample was PBMCs, taken before TCRalphabeta/CD19-depleted stem cell transplant. The receptors derive from a child aged 2 to 15 with inherited bone marrow failure, due to receive a stem cell transplant.

Note on this clonotype: The junction departs from germline at one end; a sequencing error may be responsible. This rearrangement joins TRBV27 to TRBJ2-2; 14 bases map to TRBD2. The germline V gene encodes CDR1 MNHEY and CDR2 SMNVEV (reference sequence). CDR3 length equals 18 residues. This CDR3 is CASIGGLAGVGGTGELYF. The CDR3 DNA reads as TGTGCCAGCATCGGGGGACTAGCGGGAGTTGGAGGCACCGGGGAGCTGTATTTT.

This clonotype was observed at least ten times. The chain has TRBV4-3 and TRBJ2-5; D unresolved. The germline V gene has CDR1 LGHNA and CDR2 YSLEER. CDR3 length: 15 amino acids. Deletions cut 0 bases from V and 5 bases from J, with 13 bases between. CDR3 residues: CASSQDNGSWETQYF. CDR3 nucleotide sequence: TGCGCCAGCAGCCAAGATAATGGGTCGTGGGAGACCCAGTACTTC.

This clonotype was observed many times. J is TRBJ1-1 and V is TRBV6-5, with D possibly TRBD1 on 5 matching bases. The germline CDR1 and CDR2 sequences are MNHEY and SVGAGI. The CDR3 has 15 residues. Trimming removed 4 bases from V and 4 bases from J, with 16 bases in between. The CDR3, as DNA: TGTGCCAGCAGTTTGGGACCGAACCCGAGCACTGAAGCTTTCTTT. Translation gives CASSLGPNPSTEAFF.

The rearrangement uses TRBV10-3 and TRBJ2-1; 8 bases are a match to TRBD2. After removal of 4 bases from V and 0 bases from J, the junction contained 2 bases not matched to a gene. The CDR3 covers 15 residues. CDR1 is ENHRY and CDR2 is SYGVKD in the germline V gene. The CDR3: CAISATSGSYNEQFF. The CDR3 DNA sequence: TGTGCCATCAGTGCCACTAGCGGCTCCTACAATGAGCAGTTCTTC.

This clonotype was detected many times. The V and J genes are TRBV12-3 or TRBV12-4 and TRBJ1-1, with D possibly TRBD1 on 6 matching bases. Trimming removed 4 bases from V and 1 base from J, with 10 bases in between. The CDR3 has 14 amino acids. The CDR3: CASSSQTGNTEAFF. The CDR3 DNA is TGTGCCAGCAGTTCCCAGACAGGGAACACTGAAGCTTTCTTT.

The chain couples TRBV20-1 to TRBJ2-1; D perhaps matches TRBD2 (7 bases). Germline CDR1 DFQATT, CDR2 SNEGSKA (reference sequence). V dropped 3 bases and J dropped 2 bases, with 14 bases sitting between them. The CDR3 totals 15 residues. CDR3 amino acids: CSASPGEGAYNEQFF. Written as DNA, the CDR3 is TGCAGTGCTAGCCCCGGGGAGGGGGCCTACAATGAGCAGTTCTTC.

In its sample, this clonotype was seen many times. The V gene is TRBV3-1, the J gene TRBJ1-1, with D tentatively TRBD1 (6 bases). This CDR3 comprises 15 residues. With 3 bases removed from V and 1 base from J, the gap between germline ends came to 12 bases. The germline V gene has CDR1 LGHDT and CDR2 YNNKEL (reference sequence). Here the CDR3 DNA reads TGTGCCAGCAGCCATTACAGGGACCCGAACACTGAAGCTTTCTTT. It codes for CASSHYRDPNTEAFF.

This chain's CDR3 is CASSQGGLDEQFF. The CDR3 DNA reads as TGTGCCAGCAGCCAAGGAGGGCTCGATGAGCAGTTCTTC. The chain has TRBV4-2 and TRBJ2-1; possible D gene TRBD2, 5 bases. V lost 1 base to trimming and J lost 8 bases, with 9 bases between them. Germline CDR1 and CDR2: LGHNA and YNFKEQ. The CDR3 length is 13 residues.

This clonotype has a count of ten or more. This chain connects TRBV9 to TRBJ2-5; 9 bases match TRBD2. V was pared by 2 bases and J by 0 bases, with 2 bases of the junction left unmatched. The germline CDR1 and CDR2 sequences are SGDLS and YYNGEE. This CDR3 comprises 15 residues. In DNA form, the CDR3 reads TGTGCCAGCAGCGTGGGCGGGAGGGACCAAGAGACCCAGTACTTC. Its translation: CASSVGGRDQETQYF.

The chain carries TRBV13 and TRBJ2-3, with 11 bases matching TRBD2. CDR3 size: 17 residues. Germline V gives CDR1 PRHDT, CDR2 FYEKMQ (reference sequence). Losses at the gene ends were 5 bases for V and 4 bases for J; bases not matched to a gene: 11. The DNA for the CDR3 is TGTGCCAGCAGCACCCTAGCGGGAGGAGAGGGCGCAGATACGCAGTATTTT. Protein sequence: CASSTLAGGEGADTQYF.

V usage is TRBV4-3 and J usage is TRBJ2-7; TRBD2 matches 8 bases. V lost 1 base and J lost 2; bases outside the gene matches: 4. CDR1 is LGHNA, CDR2 YSLEER, per germline. The CDR3 is 15 amino acids. The CDR3: CASSQAGLGPYEQYF. The CDR3 region has the DNA TGCGCCAGCAGCCAAGCGGGACTAGGCCCCTACGAGCAGTACTTC.

This clonotype showed up many times. The chain combines TRBV7-8 with TRBJ2-5; the match to TRBD1 covers 7 bases. V shed 5 bases, J shed 1 base, and the junction held 4 bases outside the gene matches. CDR3 length: 14 amino acids. Germline CDR1 reads SGHVS; CDR2 reads FQNEAQ. DNA of the CDR3: TGTGCCAGCAGCCCGGGACAGCCCCAAGAGACCCAGTACTTC. Its translation is CASSPGQPQETQYF.

The J gene is TRBJ2-1, the V gene TRBV4-3; 12 nucleotides match TRBD2. In germline, CDR1 is LGHNA, CDR2 YSLEER. With 1 base clipped from V and 3 bases from J, the junction kept 4 bases outside the gene matches. The CDR3 runs 17 residues. CDR3 region: CASSQARLAGVYNEQFF. The CDR3 bases are TGCGCCAGCAGCCAAGCCCGACTAGCGGGAGTCTACAATGAGCAGTTCTTC.

This clonotype has a count of ten or more. V is TRBV6-5 and J is TRBJ2-5; 9 bases agree with TRBD2. This CDR3 spans 15 amino acids. Germline assignment: CDR1 MNHEY and CDR2 SVGAGI. Losses at the gene ends were 1 base for V and 4 bases for J; bases not matched to a gene: 4. The CDR3 protein is CASSYLAGAPETQYF. The CDR3 nucleotides read TGTGCCAGCAGTTACTTAGCGGGAGCTCCAGAGACCCAGTACTTC.

The table lists this clonotype with many counts. V and J are TRBV10-2 and TRBJ2-7; D is perhaps TRBD2 (7 bases). CDR1 is WSHSY and CDR2 is SAAADI in the germline V gene. This CDR3 spans 13 amino acids. V gave up 7 bases and J gave up 0 bases, with 10 bases separating them. CDR3 loop: CASKGGASYEQYF. The CDR3 nucleotides are TGCGCCAGCAAGGGGGGGGCCTCCTACGAGCAGTACTTC.

This clonotype was found many times. The V call is TRBV7-9, the J call TRBJ2-1; TRBD1 is a possible D gene (5 bases). Trimming removed 5 bases from V and 2 bases from J, with 10 bases in between. The CDR3 is 14 amino acids. The germline CDR1 and CDR2 sequences are SEHNR and FQNEAQ (reference sequence). The CDR3 nucleotides are TGTGCCAGCAGCCCAGACAGCCCCTACAATGAGCAGTTCTTC. It is translated as CASSPDSPYNEQFF.